This T cell receptor (beta chain) came from a study of T-cell reconstitution after alpha-beta-depleted transplantation in children. General study results and limits: In patients about two months after transplant, alpha-beta T cells reportedly arose from several hundred expanded graft clones.

This clonotype has ten or more counts. The antigen is undetermined. The CDR3 has 16 residues. Trimming stripped 7 bases from V and 4 bases from J, with 21 bases between. Preparing the TCRbeta library involved the use of unique molecular identifiers. One entry per CDR3 protein results from TCRdb running MiXCR on the PCR reads. The data contain around 240,000 distinct CDR3 sequences, approximately 8% of them singletons. Sequenced material: PBMCs, mostly from graft donor cells, taken 180 days after TCRalphabeta/CD19-depleted stem cell transplant. The TCR was taken from a male patient aged 5 to 17 who had a stem cell transplant for acute lymphoblastic leukemia, so the T cells may come from the graft donor. V gene TRBV12-3 or TRBV12-4 combines with J gene TRBJ2-3; no firm D call. This chain's CDR3 is CASTLYSAPRSDTQYF. The CDR3 coding sequence is TGTGCCAGCACCCTCTACTCGGCCCCAAGATCAGATACGCAGTATTTT.